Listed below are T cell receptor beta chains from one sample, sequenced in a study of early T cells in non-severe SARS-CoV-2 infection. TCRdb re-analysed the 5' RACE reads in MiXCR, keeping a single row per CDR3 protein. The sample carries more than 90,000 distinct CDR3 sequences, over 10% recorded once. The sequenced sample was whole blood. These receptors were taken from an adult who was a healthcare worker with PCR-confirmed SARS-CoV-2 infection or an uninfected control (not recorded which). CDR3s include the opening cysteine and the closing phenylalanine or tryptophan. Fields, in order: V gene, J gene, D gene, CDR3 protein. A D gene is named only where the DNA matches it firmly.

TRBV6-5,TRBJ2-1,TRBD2,CASSAFSSGGGEQFF
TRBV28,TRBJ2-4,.,CASSPGAPIAKNIQYF
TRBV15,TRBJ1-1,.,CATSRVGVNTEAFF
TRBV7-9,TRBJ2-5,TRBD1,CASSPRTGQETQYF
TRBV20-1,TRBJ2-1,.,CSASDVSRSYNEQFF
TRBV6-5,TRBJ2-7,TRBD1,CASRGQSSYEQYF
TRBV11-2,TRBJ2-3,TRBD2,CASSLGLAGGNTQYF
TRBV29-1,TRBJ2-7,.,CSARTVSYEQYF
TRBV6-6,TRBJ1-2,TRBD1,CASKGTAYGYTF
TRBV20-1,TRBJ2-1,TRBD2,CSASRGGNEQFF
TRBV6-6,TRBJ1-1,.,CASSEDTEAFF
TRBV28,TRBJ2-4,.,CASSLRGVPAKNIQYF
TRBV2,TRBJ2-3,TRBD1,CASSHITGAEDTQYF
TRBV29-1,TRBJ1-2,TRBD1,CSVRALDRGDEGYTF
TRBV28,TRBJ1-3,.,CASSFLQMSGNTIYF
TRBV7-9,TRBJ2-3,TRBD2,CASSFSSTSGTSTDTQYF
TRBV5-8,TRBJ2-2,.,CATDRSPAQGSTGELFF
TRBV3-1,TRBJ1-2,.,CASSQGFLGYTF
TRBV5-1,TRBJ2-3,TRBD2,CASSLGLPYTDTQYF